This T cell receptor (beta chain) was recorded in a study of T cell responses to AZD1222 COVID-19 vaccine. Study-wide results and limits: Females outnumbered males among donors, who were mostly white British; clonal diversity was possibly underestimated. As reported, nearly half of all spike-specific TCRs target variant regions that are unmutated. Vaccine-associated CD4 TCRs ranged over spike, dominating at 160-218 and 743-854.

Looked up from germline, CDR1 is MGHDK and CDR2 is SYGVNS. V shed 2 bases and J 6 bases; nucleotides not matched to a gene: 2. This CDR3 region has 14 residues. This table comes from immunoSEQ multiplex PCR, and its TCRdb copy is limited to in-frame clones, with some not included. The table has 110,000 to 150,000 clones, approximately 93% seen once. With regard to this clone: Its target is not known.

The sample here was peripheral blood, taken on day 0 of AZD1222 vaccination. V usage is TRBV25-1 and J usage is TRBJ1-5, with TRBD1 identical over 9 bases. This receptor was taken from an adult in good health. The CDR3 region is CASSEKTGGQPQHF. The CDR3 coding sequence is TGTGCCAGCAGTGAAAAGACAGGGGGTCAGCCCCAGCATTTT. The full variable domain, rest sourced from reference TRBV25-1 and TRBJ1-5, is EADIYQTPRYLVIGTGKKITLECSQTMGHDKMYWYQQDPGMELHLIHYSYGVNSTEKGDLSSESTVSRIRTEHFPLTLESARPSHTSQYLCASSEKTGGQPQHFGDGTRLSIL.